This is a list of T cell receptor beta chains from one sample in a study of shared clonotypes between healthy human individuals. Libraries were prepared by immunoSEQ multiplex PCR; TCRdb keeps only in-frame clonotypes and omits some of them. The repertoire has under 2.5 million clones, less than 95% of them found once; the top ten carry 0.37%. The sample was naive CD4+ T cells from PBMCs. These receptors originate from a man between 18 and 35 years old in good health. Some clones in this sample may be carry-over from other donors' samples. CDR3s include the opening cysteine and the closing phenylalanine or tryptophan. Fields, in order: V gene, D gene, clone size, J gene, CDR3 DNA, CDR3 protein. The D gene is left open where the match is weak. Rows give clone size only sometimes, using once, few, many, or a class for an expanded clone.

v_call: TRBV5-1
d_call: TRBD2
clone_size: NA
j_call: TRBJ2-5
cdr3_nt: TGCGCCAGCCTGGGAGGGCTAGCGGGAGTCGAGACCCAGTACTTC
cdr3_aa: CASLGGLAGVETQYF

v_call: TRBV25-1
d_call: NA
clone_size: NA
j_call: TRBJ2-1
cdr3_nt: TGTGCCAGCAGTGTCTCCCCGCCTGCCAACAATGAGCAGTTCTTC
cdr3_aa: CASSVSPPANNEQFF

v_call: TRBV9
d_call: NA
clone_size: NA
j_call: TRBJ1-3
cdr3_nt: TGTGCCAGCAGCGTAGATGTTGGCATTGTGAACACCATATATTTT
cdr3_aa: CASSVDVGIVNTIYF

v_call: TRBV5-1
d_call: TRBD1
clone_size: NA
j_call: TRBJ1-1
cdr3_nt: TGCGCCAGCAGCTTGGACAGGGGGCTGGAAGCTTTCTTT
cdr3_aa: CASSLDRGLEAFF

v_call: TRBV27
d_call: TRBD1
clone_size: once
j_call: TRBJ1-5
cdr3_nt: TGTGCCAGCAGGCCGGGACAGGGGTATGGGCAGCCCCAGCATTTT
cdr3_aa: CASRPGQGYGQPQHF

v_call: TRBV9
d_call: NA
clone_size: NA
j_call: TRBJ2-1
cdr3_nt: TGTGCCAGCAGTCGGGGCCCCAAGGGGGAGGGCAATGAGCAGTTCTTC
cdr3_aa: CASSRGPKGEGNEQFF

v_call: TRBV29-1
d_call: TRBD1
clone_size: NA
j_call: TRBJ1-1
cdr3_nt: TGCAGCGTTGAACCCCACAGGGGACTGAACACTGAAGCTTTCTTT
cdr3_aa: CSVEPHRGLNTEAFF

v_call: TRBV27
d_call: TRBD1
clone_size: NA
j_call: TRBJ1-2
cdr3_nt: TGTGCCAGCAGTTTATGGGACAGGGGGGATGGGAGCGGCTACACCTTC
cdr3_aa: CASSLWDRGDGSGYTF

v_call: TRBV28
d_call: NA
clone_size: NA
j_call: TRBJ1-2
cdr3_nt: TGTGCCAGCATTACGGCGGCGGGCGTTAACTATGGCTACACCTTC
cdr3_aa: CASITAAGVNYGYTF

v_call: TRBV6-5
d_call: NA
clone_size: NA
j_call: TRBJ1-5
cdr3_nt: TGTGCCAGCCAGATTGCGGATCAGCCCCAGCATTTT
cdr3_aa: CASQIADQPQHF

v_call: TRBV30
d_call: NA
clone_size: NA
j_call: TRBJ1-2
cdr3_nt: TGTGCCTGGAGTCCCGATGCGGCGCGCGGCTACACCTTC
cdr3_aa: CAWSPDAARGYTF

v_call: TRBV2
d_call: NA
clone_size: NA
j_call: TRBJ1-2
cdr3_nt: TGTGCCAGCAGTGACAGGGTGGACTATGGCTACACCTTC
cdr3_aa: CASSDRVDYGYTF

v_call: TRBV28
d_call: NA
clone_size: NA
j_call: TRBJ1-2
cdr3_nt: TGTGCCAGCAGTTTATCTGGGCACGGCTACACCTTC
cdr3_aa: CASSLSGHGYTF

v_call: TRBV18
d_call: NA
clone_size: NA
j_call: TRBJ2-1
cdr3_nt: TGTGCCAGCTCAGGCCGCATCGGCGAGCAGTTCTTC
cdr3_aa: CASSGRIGEQFF

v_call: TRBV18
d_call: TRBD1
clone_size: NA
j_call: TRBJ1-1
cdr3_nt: TGTGCCAGCTCACCAGAGGGGACAGTTGAAGCTTTCTTT
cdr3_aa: CASSPEGTVEAFF

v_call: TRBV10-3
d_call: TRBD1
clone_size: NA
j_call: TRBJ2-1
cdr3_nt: TGTGCCATCAGTGACGGTCAGGGGGCGTCGGGTGAGCAGTTCTTC
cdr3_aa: CAISDGQGASGEQFF

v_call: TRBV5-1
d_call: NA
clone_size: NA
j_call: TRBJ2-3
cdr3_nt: TGCGCCAGCAGCTTGGTGGGGTCTAGCACAGATACGCAGTATTTT
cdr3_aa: CASSLVGSSTDTQYF

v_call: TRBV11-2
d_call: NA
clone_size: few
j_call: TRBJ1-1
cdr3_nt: TGTGCCAGCAGCTTGTTCCCACTGAACACTGAAGCTTTCTTT
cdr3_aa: CASSLFPLNTEAFF

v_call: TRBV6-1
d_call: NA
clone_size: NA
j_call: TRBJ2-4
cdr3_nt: TGTGCCAGTGAGCGGCTAGCCAAAAACATTCAGTACTTC
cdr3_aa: CASERLAKNIQYF

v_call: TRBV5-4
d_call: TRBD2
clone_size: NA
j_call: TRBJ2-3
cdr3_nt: TGTGCCAGCAGCTTGAAGAGGGCGGGAGGAGATACGCAGTATTTT
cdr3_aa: CASSLKRAGGDTQYF

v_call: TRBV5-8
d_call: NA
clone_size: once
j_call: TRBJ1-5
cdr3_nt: TGTGCCAGCAGCTTGTCAGGGGACAATCAGCCCCAGCATTTT
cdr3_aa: CASSLSGDNQPQHF

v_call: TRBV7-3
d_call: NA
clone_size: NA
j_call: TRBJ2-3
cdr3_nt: TGTGCCAGCAGCCTTGGACGCTACACAGATACGCAGTATTTT
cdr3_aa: CASSLGRYTDTQYF

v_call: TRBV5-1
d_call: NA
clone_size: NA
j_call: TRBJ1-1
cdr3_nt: TGCGCCAGCAGCCCCGTCTCCGGCTTGAACACTGAAGCTTTCTTT
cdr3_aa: CASSPVSGLNTEAFF

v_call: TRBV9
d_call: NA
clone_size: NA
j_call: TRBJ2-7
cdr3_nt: TGTGCCAGCAGCGCCGACGGACTCCCTTCCTACGAGCAGTACTTC
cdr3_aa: CASSADGLPSYEQYF

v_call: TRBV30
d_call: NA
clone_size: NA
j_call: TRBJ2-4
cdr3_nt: TGTGCCTGGAGCCCACGGGGGCCGCCGGGGCCCAAAAACATTCAGTACTTC
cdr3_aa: CAWSPRGPPGPKNIQYF

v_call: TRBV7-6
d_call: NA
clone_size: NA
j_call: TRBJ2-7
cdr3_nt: TGTGCCAGCAGCCCGCTGTCGGTAGCGGCGCCGTACTTC
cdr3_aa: CASSPLSVAAPYF

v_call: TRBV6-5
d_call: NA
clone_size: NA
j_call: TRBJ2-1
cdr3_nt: TGTGCCAGCAGTCCCCTGCGACACAATGAGCAGTTCTTC
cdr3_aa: CASSPLRHNEQFF

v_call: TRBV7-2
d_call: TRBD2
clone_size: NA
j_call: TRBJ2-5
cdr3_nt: TGTGCCAGCAGCTTAGTACTAGCGTACGAGACCCAGTACTTC
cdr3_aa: CASSLVLAYETQYF

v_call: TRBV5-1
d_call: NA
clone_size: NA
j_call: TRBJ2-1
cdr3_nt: TGCGCCAGCAGCCCGTCCGGGCCCCCAGCCAATGAGCAGTTCTTC
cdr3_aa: CASSPSGPPANEQFF

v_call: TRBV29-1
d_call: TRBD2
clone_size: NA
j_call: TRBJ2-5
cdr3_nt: TGCAGCGCCGTACTTAGCGGGAGGTACCAAGAGACCCAGTACTTC
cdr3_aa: CSAVLSGRYQETQYF

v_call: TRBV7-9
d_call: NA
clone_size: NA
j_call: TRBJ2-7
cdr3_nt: TGTGCCAGCAGCTTAGTCGGCGAGCAGTACTTC
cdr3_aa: CASSLVGEQYF

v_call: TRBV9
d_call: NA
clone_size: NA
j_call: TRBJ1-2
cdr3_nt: TGTGCCAGCAGCGTAGCTGCCATCCCGTATGGCTACACCTTC
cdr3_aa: CASSVAAIPYGYTF

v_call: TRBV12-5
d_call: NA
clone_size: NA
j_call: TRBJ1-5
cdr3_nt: TGTGCTAGTGGTTTTGGGGGTCAGCCCCAGCATTTT
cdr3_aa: CASGFGGQPQHF

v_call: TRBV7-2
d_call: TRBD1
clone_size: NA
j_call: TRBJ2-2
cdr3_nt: TGTGCCAGCAGCACCACAGGGGCCTCCGGGGAGCTGTTTTTT
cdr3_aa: CASSTTGASGELFF

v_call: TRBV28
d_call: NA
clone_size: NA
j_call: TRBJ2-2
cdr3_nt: TGTGCCAGCAGTTTTCCTAAGACGAGGGAGCTGTTTTTT
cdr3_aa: CASSFPKTRELFF

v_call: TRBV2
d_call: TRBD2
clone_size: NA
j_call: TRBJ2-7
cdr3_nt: TGTGCCAGCAGTGAAATGCTAGCGGTTACCTACGAGCAGTACTTC
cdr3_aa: CASSEMLAVTYEQYF

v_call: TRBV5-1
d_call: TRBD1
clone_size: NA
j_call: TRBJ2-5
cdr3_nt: TGCGCCAGCAGCCCCGGACAGGGCTTGGAGACCCAGTACTTC
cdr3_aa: CASSPGQGLETQYF

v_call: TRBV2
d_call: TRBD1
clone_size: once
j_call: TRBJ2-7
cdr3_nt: TGTGCCAGCAGTGTAAGTCCGCGATTGACAGGGGCCAGAAGGTACTTC
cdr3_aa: CASSVSPRLTGARRYF

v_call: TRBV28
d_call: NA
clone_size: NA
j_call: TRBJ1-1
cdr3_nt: TGTGCCATCTCGGACACGGGGAACACTGAAGCTTTCTTT
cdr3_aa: CAISDTGNTEAFF

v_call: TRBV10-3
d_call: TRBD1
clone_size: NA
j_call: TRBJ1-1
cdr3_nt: TGTGCCATCAGTGGAGGACAGGGGGCAGGGAACACTGAAGCTTTCTTT
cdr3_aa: CAISGGQGAGNTEAFF

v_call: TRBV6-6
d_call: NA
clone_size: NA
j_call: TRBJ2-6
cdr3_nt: TGTGCCAGCACTCAGGGACAACTCTCTGGGGCCAACGTCCTGACTTTC
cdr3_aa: CASTQGQLSGANVLTF

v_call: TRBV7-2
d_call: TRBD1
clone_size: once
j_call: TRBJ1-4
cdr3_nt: TGTGCCAGCAGCGCAAGGACAGGGGGCAATGAAAAACTGTTTTTT
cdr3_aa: CASSARTGGNEKLFF

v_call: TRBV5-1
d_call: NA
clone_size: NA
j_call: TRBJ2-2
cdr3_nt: TGCGCCAGCAGCTTGGCCCGGGGGACCGGGGAGCTGTTTTTT
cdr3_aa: CASSLARGTGELFF

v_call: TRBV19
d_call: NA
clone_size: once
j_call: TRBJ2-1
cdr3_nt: TGTGCCAGTAGTATTTATAGGAGCGATGAGCAGTTCTTC
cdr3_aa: CASSIYRSDEQFF

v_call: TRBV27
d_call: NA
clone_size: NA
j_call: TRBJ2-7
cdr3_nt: TGTGCCAGCAGTAAAACAGGGGCGCTGGGTTCGGCGGGGACCCCCTACGAGCAGTACTTC
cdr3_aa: CASSKTGALGSAGTPYEQYF

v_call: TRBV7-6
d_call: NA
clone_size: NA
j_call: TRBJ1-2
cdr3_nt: TGTGCCAGCAGCTTAGGTGGTCGGTGGGCGGATGGCTACACCTTC
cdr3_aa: CASSLGGRWADGYTF

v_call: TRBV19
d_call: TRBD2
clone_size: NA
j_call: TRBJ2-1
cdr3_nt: TGTGCCAGTAGCATAGCGGGAGCGGCCTACAATGAGCAGTTCTTC
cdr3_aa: CASSIAGAAYNEQFF

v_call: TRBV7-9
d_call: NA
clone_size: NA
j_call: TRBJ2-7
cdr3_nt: TGTGCCAGCAGTGCCGCATACGAGCAGTACTTC
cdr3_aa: CASSAAYEQYF

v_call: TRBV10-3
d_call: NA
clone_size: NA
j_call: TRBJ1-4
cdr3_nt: TGTGCCATCAGTGAGTCGCGGGAGAGGAAACTGTTTTTT
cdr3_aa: CAISESRERKLFF

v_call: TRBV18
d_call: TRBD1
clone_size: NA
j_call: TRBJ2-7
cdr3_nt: TGTGCCAGCTCACCAACGGGACAGGGACTATACGAGCAGTACTTC
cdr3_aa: CASSPTGQGLYEQYF

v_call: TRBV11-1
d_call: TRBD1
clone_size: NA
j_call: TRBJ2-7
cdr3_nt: TGTGCCAGCAGCTTAGGCGGACAGGGCACCTACGAGCAGTACTTC
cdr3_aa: CASSLGGQGTYEQYF

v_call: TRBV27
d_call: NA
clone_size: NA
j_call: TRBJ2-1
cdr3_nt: TGTGCCAGCAGTTTATACGGGCGCAGGGAGCAGTTCTTC
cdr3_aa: CASSLYGRREQFF

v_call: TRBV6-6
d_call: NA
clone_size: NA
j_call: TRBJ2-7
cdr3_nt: TGTGCCAGCAGTTATAGCTTGTCCGTGTTGGTCGAGCAGTACTTC
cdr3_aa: CASSYSLSVLVEQYF

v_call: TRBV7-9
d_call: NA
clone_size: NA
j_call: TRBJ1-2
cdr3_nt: TGTGCCAGCAGCTTAGGGCAAAACCCCCACTATGGCTACACCTTC
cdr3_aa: CASSLGQNPHYGYTF

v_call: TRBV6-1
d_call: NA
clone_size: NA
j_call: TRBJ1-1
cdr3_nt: TGTGCCAGCAGTGAAGTCGTGGGAAAGGGGAACACTGAAGCTTTCTTT
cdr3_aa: CASSEVVGKGNTEAFF

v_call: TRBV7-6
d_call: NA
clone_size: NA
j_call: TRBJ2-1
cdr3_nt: TGTGCCAGCAGCTTCGGAGACAGGCGATCCTACAATGAGCAGTTCTTC
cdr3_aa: CASSFGDRRSYNEQFF

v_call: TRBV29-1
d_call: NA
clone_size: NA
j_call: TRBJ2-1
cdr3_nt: TGCAGCGTCGCCCGGACTAAGAGCTCCTACAATGAGCAGTTCTTC
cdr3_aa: CSVARTKSSYNEQFF

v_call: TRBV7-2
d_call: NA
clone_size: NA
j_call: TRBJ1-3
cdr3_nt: TGTGCCAGCAGTCCCTGGGGGGATAGAAACACCATATATTTT
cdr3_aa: CASSPWGDRNTIYF